This section outlines one T cell receptor beta chain sequence together with its context. These data are taken from a study of blood T cell repertoires in COVID-19. For the study at large: The United States, Italy and Spain provided the acute and convalescent COVID-19 samples. Nucleic acid was either cDNA or gDNA, and it came from T cells, B-cell-depleted T cells, or PBMCs.

As handled by the study authors: Scientists estimated how many nucleated cells there were by amplifying reference gene primers. Libraries were prepared by immunoSEQ multiplex PCR; TCRdb keeps only in-frame clonotypes and omits some of them. V and J calls and clone size are as listed in that table; D and trimming were resolved from the DNA. The sample has about 400,000 clones, about 88% seen once. This CDR3 contains 16 residues. V lost 0 bases, J lost 7 bases, and 19 bases lay in between. Germline values: CDR1 SGHKS, CDR2 YYEKEE (reference sequence). The clonotype originates from a human donor in a cohort sampled during active COVID-19. The chain couples TRBV5-5 to TRBJ1-2; maybe TRBD1 (6 bases). The sequencing input was peripheral blood. The CDR3 loop reads CASSLAKLKAGAGYTF. The CDR3, as DNA: TGTGCCAGCAGCTTGGCCAAGTTAAAGGCGGGGGCTGGCTACACCTTC.